This T cell receptor beta chain was captured in a study of T cells in severe cutaneous drug reactions (dated by TCRdb to the late 2010s). Broadly, across the study: Between about 2010 and 2018, patients were recruited from Taiwan, Thailand and a European registry network. To build the libraries, iRepertoire multiplex PCR was used, and the authors pointed to a comparison in which iRepertoire and 5' RACE methods, with or without UMI, captured abundant clonotypes similarly. Patients in either the acute or the recovery stage provided biological samples, such as blister fluids/cells and PBMC. Single-cell sequencing, quantitative PCR validation, functional assays and transgenic mouse experiments were combined with bulk TCR sequencing. The culprit drug was assigned using the Naranjo algorithm and the ALDEN drug causality algorithm. Only patients with a probable or definite SJS/TEN or DRESS diagnosis by RegiSCAR criteria were enrolled.

As encoded in the germline V gene, CDR1 is MDHEN while CDR2 is SYDVKM. Taken from cysteine to phenylalanine, the CDR3 has 14 residues. No DNA accompanies this entry. The donors whose samples were sequenced had carbamazepine-induced Stevens-Johnson syndrome or toxic epidermal necrolysis (CBZ-SJS/TEN). Next-generation sequencing was used to profile the T cell receptor repertoires of patients with drug-induced severe cutaneous adverse reactions in a search for drug-specific clonotypes. RNA was isolated from either blister cells of skin lesions or peripheral blood mononuclear cells. Broad study findings and their caveats: CBZ-SJS/TEN patients showed strongly increased TRBV12-4 usage, with averages of approximately 33% in blister cells and 5% to 5.5% in PBMC. Although undetectable or scarce in tolerant-control and healthy-donor PBMC, a public TCRbeta CDR3 was found in all seven CBZ-SJS/TEN blister samples, at a mean of roughly 13%. Whether the public TCR generalizes to SJS/TEN caused by other drugs was noted by the authors as still needing further study.

For both bulk and single-cell sequencing, libraries were prepared with the iRepertoire multiplex PCR system using TCR subtype-specific primers. Multiplex PCR using primers aimed at the V, D and J gene regions produced the bulk TCR beta libraries. Each sample contributed roughly 100-550 ng of RNA as input for preparing the bulk TCR library. An Illumina MiSeq was used to sequence bulk TCR beta amplicons. The source study handled its data this way. Sample misassignments and low-quality sequencing reads were filtered out during quality control steps. CDR3 was defined as the amino acids lying between the Y[YFLI]C motif of the V-gene and the [FW]GXGT motif of the J-segment. The IMGT database served as the reference for assigning TRBV and TRBJ genes and CDR3 clonotypes. For each sample, TRBV expression was normalized against the mean for the same gene in PBMC from some 44 healthy donors. Reprocessed by TCRdb, the reads give a single entry per CDR3 protein sequence, without DNA. For this entry, the V and J calls and clone size follow TCRdb and not the study's own pipeline. The record for this sample contains under 1,500 distinct CDR3 sequences. About 50% of the sample belongs to the ten largest clones.

This clonotype ranks as medium-sized (0.01 to 0.1%) by frequency alone, as no count is recorded. No antigen is known for it. The receptor was isolated from a human donor with a severe cutaneous adverse drug reaction. The rearranged segments are TRBV28 and TRBJ2-6; absent DNA, TCRdb's TRBD1 call cannot be checked. The sample consisted of cells from a skin blister. The meaning of the sample's cell subset or site label: unsorted cells from skin lesion blisters. The CDR3 region has the sequence CASTSGTPKIVLTF.